This TCR beta chain was retrieved from a study of blood T cells in healthy people across ages. Points from the study as a whole: Compared with aged donors, long-lived donors showed fewer expanded clones, suggesting selection. Percentage of naive T cells showed a strong correlation with TCR beta diversity.

A sample-barcoded 5' primer and a J-beta primer mix were used in a second PCR of roughly 7 to 11 cycles. TCRdb itself ran the 5' RACE reads through MiXCR, one entry per CDR3 protein. There are roughly 800,000 distinct CDR3 sequences in the sample; 58% occur only once, and approximately 20% lies in the top ten. V was shortened by 5 bases and J by 12 bases, with 5 bases between the two germline ends. From germline, CDR1 is SGHTA and CDR2 FQGNSA. The CDR3 totals 9 residues. As for this clonotype: The antigen is not known.

The rearrangement joins TRBV7-2 to TRBJ2-1; D might be TRBD2 (5 bases). This TCR came from a man younger than 45 in good health. Sequencing was carried out using blood. For the CDR3, the DNA is TGTGCCAGCAGCCGGGGGCAGTTCTTC. Its translation: CASSRGQFF.